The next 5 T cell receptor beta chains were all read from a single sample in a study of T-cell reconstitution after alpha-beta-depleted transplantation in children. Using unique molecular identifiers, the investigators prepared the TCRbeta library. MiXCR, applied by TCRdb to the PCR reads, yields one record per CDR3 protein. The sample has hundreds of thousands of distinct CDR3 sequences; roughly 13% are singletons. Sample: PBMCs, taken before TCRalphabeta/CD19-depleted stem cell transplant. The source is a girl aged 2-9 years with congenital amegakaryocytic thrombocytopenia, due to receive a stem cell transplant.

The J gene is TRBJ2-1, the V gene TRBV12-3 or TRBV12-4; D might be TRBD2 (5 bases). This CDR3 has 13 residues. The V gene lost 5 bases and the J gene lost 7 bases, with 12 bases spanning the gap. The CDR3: CASSTPRGNEQFF. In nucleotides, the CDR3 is TGTGCCAGCAGTACTCCTCGGGGTAATGAGCAGTTCTTC.

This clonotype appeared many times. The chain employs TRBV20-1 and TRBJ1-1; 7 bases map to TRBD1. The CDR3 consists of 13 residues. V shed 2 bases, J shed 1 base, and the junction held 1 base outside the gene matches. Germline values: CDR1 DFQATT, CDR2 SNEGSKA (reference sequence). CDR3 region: CSARWDRNTEAFF. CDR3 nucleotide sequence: TGCAGTGCTAGATGGGACAGGAACACTGAAGCTTTCTTT.

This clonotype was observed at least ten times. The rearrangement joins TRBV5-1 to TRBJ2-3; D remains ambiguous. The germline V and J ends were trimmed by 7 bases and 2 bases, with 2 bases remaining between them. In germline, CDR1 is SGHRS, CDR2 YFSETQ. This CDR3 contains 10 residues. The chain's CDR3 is CASVTDTQYF. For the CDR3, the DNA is TGCGCCAGCGTCACAGATACGCAGTATTTT.

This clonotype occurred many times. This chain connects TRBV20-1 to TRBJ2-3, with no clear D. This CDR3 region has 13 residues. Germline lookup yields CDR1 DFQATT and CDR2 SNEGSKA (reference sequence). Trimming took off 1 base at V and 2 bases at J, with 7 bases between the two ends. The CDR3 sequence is CSARGPDTDTQYF. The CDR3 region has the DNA TGCAGTGCTAGAGGCCCCGACACAGATACGCAGTATTTT.

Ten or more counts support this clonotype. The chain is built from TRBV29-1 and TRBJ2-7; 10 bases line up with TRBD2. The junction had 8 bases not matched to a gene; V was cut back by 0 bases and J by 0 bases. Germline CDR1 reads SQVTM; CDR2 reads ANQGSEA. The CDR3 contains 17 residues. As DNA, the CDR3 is TGCAGCGTTGAAGATCCCCGGACTAGCGGCGACTCCTACGAGCAGTACTTC. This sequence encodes CSVEDPRTSGDSYEQYF.